These T cell receptor beta chains were read from a single sample in a study of radiotherapy plus CTLA-4 blockade in lung cancer. Some clones are missing from TCRdb's copy, which holds only in-frame ones; the method was immunoSEQ multiplex PCR. Here the sample spans 85,000 to 95,000 clones, roughly 80% being singletons. The source was peripheral blood, collected from a patient treated with radiotherapy plus ipilimumab. These receptors originate from a human donor with non-small cell lung cancer that progressed on radiotherapy plus ipilimumab. Both conserved end residues are part of each CDR3. The order of the fields is CDR3 DNA, CDR3 protein, J gene, V gene, clone size, D gene. D genes are given only for firm matches. Clone sizes are given selectively: once, few, many, or a class where the clone is expanded.

cdr3_nt: TGTGCCAGCAGCTTAACGGGCGGGAGCTCCTACAATGAGCAGTTCTTC; cdr3_aa: CASSLTGGSSYNEQFF; j_call: TRBJ2-1; v_call: TRBV7-3; clone_size: .; d_call: TRBD2
cdr3_nt: TGTGCCAGCAGCCCCCGACTAGCGGGGCTCTTCAATGAGCAGTTCTTC; cdr3_aa: CASSPRLAGLFNEQFF; j_call: TRBJ2-1; v_call: TRBV11-2; clone_size: .; d_call: TRBD2
cdr3_nt: TGTGCCAGCAGCTTACGGGTTTCAGATACGCAGTATTTT; cdr3_aa: CASSLRVSDTQYF; j_call: TRBJ2-3; v_call: TRBV5-4; clone_size: few; d_call: .
cdr3_nt: TGTGCCAGCAGCGTAAGGCCCACCCCGGGAGAGACCCAGTACTTC; cdr3_aa: CASSVRPTPGETQYF; j_call: TRBJ2-5; v_call: TRBV9; clone_size: .; d_call: .
cdr3_nt: TGTGCCAGCGGGACAGGGTTAAACCCTCGCAATGAGCAGTTCTTC; cdr3_aa: CASGTGLNPRNEQFF; j_call: TRBJ2-1; v_call: TRBV6-5; clone_size: .; d_call: TRBD1
cdr3_nt: TGTGCCAGCAGCTCAGGACTAGCGGGAGGGCCTGAAACAGATACGCAGTATTTT; cdr3_aa: CASSSGLAGGPETDTQYF; j_call: TRBJ2-3; v_call: TRBV11-3; clone_size: .; d_call: TRBD2
cdr3_nt: TGTGCCAGGACTCCCCGACACATTAGAACGGGAGGGCCGGAGGATACGCAGTATTTT; cdr3_aa: CARTPRHIRTGGPEDTQYF; j_call: TRBJ2-3; v_call: TRBV30; clone_size: .; d_call: TRBD2
cdr3_nt: TGCGCCAGCAGCCAAGGACGGGGTATGGCGGGAGAATACGAGCAGTACTTC; cdr3_aa: CASSQGRGMAGEYEQYF; j_call: TRBJ2-7; v_call: TRBV4-1; clone_size: once; d_call: TRBD2
cdr3_nt: TGTGCCAGCTCACCACTCGGTCTAGGGCGGACAGATACGCAGTATTTT; cdr3_aa: CASSPLGLGRTDTQYF; j_call: TRBJ2-3; v_call: TRBV18; clone_size: .; d_call: .
cdr3_nt: TGCGCCAGCAGCTTGGAGCGGGCCTCCTACAATGAGCAGTTCTTC; cdr3_aa: CASSLERASYNEQFF; j_call: TRBJ2-1; v_call: TRBV5-1; clone_size: .; d_call: .
cdr3_nt: TGTGCCAGCAGCAGTCCGGGACTAGTTAACACCGGGGAGCTGTTTTTT; cdr3_aa: CASSSPGLVNTGELFF; j_call: TRBJ2-2; v_call: TRBV5-4; clone_size: .; d_call: TRBD2
cdr3_nt: TGTGCCAGCAGCCCATACAGGGACTGGGGTACTGAAGCTTTCTTT; cdr3_aa: CASSPYRDWGTEAFF; j_call: TRBJ1-1; v_call: TRBV7-6; clone_size: .; d_call: .
cdr3_nt: TGTGCCAGCAGCGTAGCCGGCGGGGACAACTATGGCTACACCTTC; cdr3_aa: CASSVAGGDNYGYTF; j_call: TRBJ1-2; v_call: TRBV9; clone_size: .; d_call: .
cdr3_nt: TGTGCCAGCAGCGTAGGGGGCGGGAGCACAGATACGCAGTATTTT; cdr3_aa: CASSVGGGSTDTQYF; j_call: TRBJ2-3; v_call: TRBV9; clone_size: .; d_call: .
cdr3_nt: TGTGCCAGCAGCTTAGTCAGGGGAACTGAAGCTTTCTTT; cdr3_aa: CASSLVRGTEAFF; j_call: TRBJ1-1; v_call: TRBV7-8; clone_size: .; d_call: .
cdr3_nt: TGTGCCAGCAGCGTTGCGCGAGGGCAAGAGACCCAGTACTTC; cdr3_aa: CASSVARGQETQYF; j_call: TRBJ2-5; v_call: TRBV2; clone_size: .; d_call: .
cdr3_nt: TGTGCCAGCAGCTTAGCCGACCGCGGCGGTTTCGATGAGCAGTTCTTC; cdr3_aa: CASSLADRGGFDEQFF; j_call: TRBJ2-1; v_call: TRBV7-8; clone_size: .; d_call: .
cdr3_nt: TGTGCCTGGAGTGTAGACGGTTACACCGGGGAGCTGTTTTTT; cdr3_aa: CAWSVDGYTGELFF; j_call: TRBJ2-2; v_call: TRBV30; clone_size: few; d_call: .
cdr3_nt: TGTGCCAGCAGCTTAGTTTCCACTGGAAACACCATATATTTT; cdr3_aa: CASSLVSTGNTIYF; j_call: TRBJ1-3; v_call: TRBV11-2; clone_size: .; d_call: .
cdr3_nt: TGTGCCAGCAGTGAACATCGTGGCAGGGGGAACACCGGGGAGCTGTTTTTT; cdr3_aa: CASSEHRGRGNTGELFF; j_call: TRBJ2-2; v_call: TRBV6-1; clone_size: .; d_call: .
cdr3_nt: TGTGCCAGTAGTAGCTCCACGCTACCACCACAAGAGACCCAGTACTTC; cdr3_aa: CASSSSTLPPQETQYF; j_call: TRBJ2-5; v_call: TRBV19; clone_size: .; d_call: .